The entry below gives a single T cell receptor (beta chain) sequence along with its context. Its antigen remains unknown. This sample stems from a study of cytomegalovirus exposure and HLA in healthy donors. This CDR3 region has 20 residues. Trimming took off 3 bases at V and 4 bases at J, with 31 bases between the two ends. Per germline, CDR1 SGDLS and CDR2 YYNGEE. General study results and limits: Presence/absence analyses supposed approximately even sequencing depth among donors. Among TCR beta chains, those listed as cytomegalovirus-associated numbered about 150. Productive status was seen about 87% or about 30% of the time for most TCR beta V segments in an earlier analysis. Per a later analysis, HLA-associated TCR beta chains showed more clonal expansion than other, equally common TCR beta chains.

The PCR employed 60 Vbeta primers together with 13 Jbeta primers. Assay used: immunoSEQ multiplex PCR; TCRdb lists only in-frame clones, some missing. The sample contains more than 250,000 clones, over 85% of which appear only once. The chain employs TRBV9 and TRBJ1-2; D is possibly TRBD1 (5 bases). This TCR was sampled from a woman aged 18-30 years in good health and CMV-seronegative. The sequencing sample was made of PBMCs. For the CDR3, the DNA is TGTGCCAGCAGCGGTGCTCACGACAGACACGACGAAGAGCCCCTCTATGGCTACACCTTC. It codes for CASSGAHDRHDEEPLYGYTF.